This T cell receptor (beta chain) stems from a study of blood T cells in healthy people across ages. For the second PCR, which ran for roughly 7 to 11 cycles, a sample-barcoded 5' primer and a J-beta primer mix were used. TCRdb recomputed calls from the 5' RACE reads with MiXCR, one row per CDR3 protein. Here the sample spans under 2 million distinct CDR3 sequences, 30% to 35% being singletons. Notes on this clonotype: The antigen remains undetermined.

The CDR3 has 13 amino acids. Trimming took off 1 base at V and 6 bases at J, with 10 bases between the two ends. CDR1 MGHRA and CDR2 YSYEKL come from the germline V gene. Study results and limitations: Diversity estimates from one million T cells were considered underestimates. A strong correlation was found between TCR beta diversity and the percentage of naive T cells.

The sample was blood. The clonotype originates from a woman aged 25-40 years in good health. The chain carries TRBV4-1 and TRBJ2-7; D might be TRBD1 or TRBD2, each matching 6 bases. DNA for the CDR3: TGCGCCAGCAGCCAAGTAGGGGGGCTCGAGCAGTACTTC. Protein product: CASSQVGGLEQYF.